Listed below are T cell receptor beta chains from one sample, sequenced in a study of beta chain features in type 1 diabetes. This table comes from immunoSEQ multiplex PCR, and its TCRdb copy is limited to in-frame clones, with some not included. The sample includes around 250,000 clones, roughly an eighth of them seen just once. Sequencing was done on a sample of naive CD4+ T cells from blood. These receptors were taken from a man aged 25-40 years with type 1 diabetes. Both conserved end residues are part of each CDR3. D genes are given only for firm matches. Clone size is given for some rows only: seen once, a few or many times, or a class if the clone is expanded.

abundance | j_gene | v_gene | d_gene | CDR3nt | CDR3aa
. | TRBJ2-5 | TRBV5-1 | TRBD1 | TGCGCCAGCAGCCAAGGGGGCGAAGAGACCCAGTACTTC | CASSQGGEETQYF
. | TRBJ2-6 | TRBV18 | . | TGTGCCAGCTCACCAACCGGGAACTCTGGGGCCAACGTCCTGACTTTC | CASSPTGNSGANVLTF
. | TRBJ1-2 | TRBV5-4 | . | TGTGCCAGCAGCTTGGCCGCGGGTAAGGGCTACACCTTC | CASSLAAGKGYTF
few | TRBJ1-1 | TRBV28 | . | TGTGCCAGTTCTCCGTATATGGGGCAGAGAGTGAACACTGAAGCTTTCTTT | CASSPYMGQRVNTEAFF
. | TRBJ2-1 | TRBV5-4 | TRBD2 | TGTGCCAGCAGCCCCGGACTAGCGGGGAATGAGCAGTTCTTC | CASSPGLAGNEQFF
. | TRBJ2-1 | TRBV5-1 | TRBD2 | TGCGCCAGCAGCTTGGCGGCGGGAGCGGTCAATGAGCAGTTCTTC | CASSLAAGAVNEQFF
few | TRBJ2-2 | TRBV27 | TRBD2 | TGTGCCAGCAGGCTAGGACTAGCAGGCACCGGGGAGCTGTTTTTT | CASRLGLAGTGELFF
few | TRBJ1-2 | TRBV25-1 | . | TGTGCCAGCAGTGGACCCAGGTCAGGGATTCGCTACACCTTC | CASSGPRSGIRYTF
. | TRBJ1-1 | TRBV19 | TRBD1 | TGTGCCAGTAGTGCGACGACAGGGGTGACTGAAGCTTTCTTT | CASSATTGVTEAFF
few | TRBJ2-2 | TRBV7-8 | TRBD2 | TGTGCCAGCAGCCTTTCTAGCGGGTCGATGAGAAACACCGGGGAGCTGTTTTTT | CASSLSSGSMRNTGELFF
. | TRBJ1-2 | TRBV19 | . | TGTGCCAGTAGTATCTACAGGGACAACGTTGGCTACACCTTC | CASSIYRDNVGYTF
few | TRBJ1-1 | TRBV18 | . | TGTGCCAGCTCACCTACAGGGTGGGTTACTGAAGCTTTCTTT | CASSPTGWVTEAFF
. | TRBJ2-3 | TRBV5-1 | TRBD2 | TGCGCCAGCAGCAGGGGACTAGCGGGAGAAACAGATACGCAGTATTTT | CASSRGLAGETDTQYF
. | TRBJ2-1 | TRBV7-9 | . | TGTGCCAGCAGCTCCCCCGGGGGAAATGAGCAGTTCTTC | CASSSPGGNEQFF
few | TRBJ2-7 | TRBV10-3 | TRBD1 | TGTGCCATCAGTGAGCCAAAGGGGACAGGTACTTCCTACGAGCAGTACTTC | CAISEPKGTGTSYEQYF
few | TRBJ2-5 | TRBV5-1 | . | TGCGCCAGCAGCTCGCGATCGTACCAAGAGACCCAGTACTTC | CASSSRSYQETQYF
. | TRBJ2-6 | TRBV11-2 | TRBD1 | TGTGCCAGCAGCTTAGAACAGGGGTACGGGGCCAACGTCCTGACTTTC | CASSLEQGYGANVLTF
few | TRBJ1-5 | TRBV2 | . | TGTGCCAGCAGTGAAGGTTCAGTGAGCAATCAGCCCCAGCATTTT | CASSEGSVSNQPQHF
. | TRBJ2-7 | TRBV7-2 | . | TGTGCCAGCAGCTTATTACTCTACGAGCAGTACTTC | CASSLLLYEQYF
. | TRBJ2-2 | TRBV5-1 | TRBD2 | TGCGCCAGCAGACGTAATCCTCCGACTAGCGGGACCACCGGGGAGCTGTTTTTT | CASRRNPPTSGTTGELFF
. | TRBJ2-5 | TRBV2 | . | TGTGCCAGCAGGCAGAAGACCCAGTACTTC | CASRQKTQYF
. | TRBJ2-7 | TRBV2 | . | TGTGCCAGCAGTGGCACCCGCGGCCCCTACGAGCAGTACTTC | CASSGTRGPYEQYF
. | TRBJ2-7 | TRBV7-9 | . | TGTGCCAGCAGCTTAGGGGCACGAGCCTACGAGCAGTACTTC | CASSLGARAYEQYF
few | TRBJ2-7 | TRBV25-1 | TRBD1 | TGTGCCAGCAGCGCTTCCGGGACAGGGGCCTACGAGCAGTACTTC | CASSASGTGAYEQYF
few | TRBJ2-7 | TRBV28 | . | TGTGCCAGCAGTTTAGGTGGGCGCGTCCACGAGCAGTACTTC | CASSLGGRVHEQYF
. | TRBJ2-5 | TRBV2 | . | TGTGCCAGCACAACAGAACAAGAGACCCAGTACTTC | CASTTEQETQYF
. | TRBJ2-1 | TRBV6-6 | . | TGTGCCAGCAGTTACAACGGAGACAATGAGCAGTTCTTC | CASSYNGDNEQFF
. | TRBJ1-1 | TRBV6-1 | TRBD1 | TGTGCCAGCAGTGAACTCCAGGGGGCTTCTGAAGCTTTCTTT | CASSELQGASEAFF